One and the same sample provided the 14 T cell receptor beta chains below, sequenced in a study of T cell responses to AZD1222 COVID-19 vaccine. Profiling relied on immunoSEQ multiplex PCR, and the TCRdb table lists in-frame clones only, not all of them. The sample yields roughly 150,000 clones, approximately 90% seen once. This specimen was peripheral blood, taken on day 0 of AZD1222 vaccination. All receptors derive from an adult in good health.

The CDR3 loop is CASSQAGRKNTGELFF. CDR3 in DNA: TGTGCCAGCAGCCAAGCGGGACGGAAGAACACCGGGGAGCTGTTTTTT. This rearrangement joins TRBV11-2 to TRBJ2-2, with 7 bases lining up with TRBD2. Germline values: CDR1 SGHAT, CDR2 FQNNGV. Unmatched junction bases numbered 7, after V lost 5 bases and J lost 1 base. This CDR3 comprises 16 residues.

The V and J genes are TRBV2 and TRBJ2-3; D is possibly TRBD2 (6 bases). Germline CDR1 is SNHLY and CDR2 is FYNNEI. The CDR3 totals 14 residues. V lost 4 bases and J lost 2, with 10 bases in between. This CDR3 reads CASSGGGPTDTQYF. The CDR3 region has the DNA TGTGCCAGCAGTGGGGGAGGTCCCACAGATACGCAGTATTTT.

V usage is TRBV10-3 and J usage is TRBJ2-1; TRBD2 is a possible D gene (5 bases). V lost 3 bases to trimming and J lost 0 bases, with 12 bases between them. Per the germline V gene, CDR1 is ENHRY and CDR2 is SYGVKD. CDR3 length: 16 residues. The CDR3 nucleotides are TGTGCCATCAGTGACCTGAGCGGTAGCTCCTACAATGAGCAGTTCTTC. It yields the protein CAISDLSGSSYNEQFF.

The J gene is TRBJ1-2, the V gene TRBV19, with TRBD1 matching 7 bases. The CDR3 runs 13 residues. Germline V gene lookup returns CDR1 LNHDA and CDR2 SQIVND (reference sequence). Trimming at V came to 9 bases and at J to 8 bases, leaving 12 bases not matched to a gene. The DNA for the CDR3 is TGTGCCAGCAAATCAAAGGGGGCAGGAGGCTACACCTTC. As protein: CASKSKGAGGYTF.

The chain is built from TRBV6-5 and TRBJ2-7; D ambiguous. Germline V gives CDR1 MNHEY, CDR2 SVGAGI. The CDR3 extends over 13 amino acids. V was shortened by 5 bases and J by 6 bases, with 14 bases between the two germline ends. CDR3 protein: CASSIIRVGEQYF. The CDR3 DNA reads TGTGCCAGCAGTATTATAAGGGTGGGCGAGCAGTACTTC.

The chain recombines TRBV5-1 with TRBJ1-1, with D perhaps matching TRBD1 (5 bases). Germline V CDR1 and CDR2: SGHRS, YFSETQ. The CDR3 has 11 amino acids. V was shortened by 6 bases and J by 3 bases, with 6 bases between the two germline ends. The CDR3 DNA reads TGCGCCAGCACAGGGTACACTGAAGCTTTCTTT. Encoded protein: CASTGYTEAFF.

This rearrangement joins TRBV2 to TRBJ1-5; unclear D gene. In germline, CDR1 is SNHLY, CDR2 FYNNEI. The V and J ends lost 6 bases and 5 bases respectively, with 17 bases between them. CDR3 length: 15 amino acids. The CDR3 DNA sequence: TGTGCCAGCAGGGGTAGGGAAGTGCCCCATCAGCCCCAGCATTTT. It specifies CASRGREVPHQPQHF.

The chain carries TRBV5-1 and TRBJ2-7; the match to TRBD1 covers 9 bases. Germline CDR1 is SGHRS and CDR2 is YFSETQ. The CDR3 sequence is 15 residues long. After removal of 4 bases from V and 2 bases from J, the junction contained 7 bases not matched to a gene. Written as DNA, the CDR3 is TGCGCCAGCAGCCCCGGGACAGGGCCGACCTACGAGCAGTACTTC. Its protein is CASSPGTGPTYEQYF.

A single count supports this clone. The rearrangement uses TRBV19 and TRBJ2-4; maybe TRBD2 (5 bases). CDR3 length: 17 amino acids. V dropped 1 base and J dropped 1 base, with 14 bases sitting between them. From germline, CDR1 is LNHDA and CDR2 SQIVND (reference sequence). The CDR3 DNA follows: TGTGCCAGTAGTATAGGGGCAAGAGGGTCGGCCAAAAACATTCAGTACTTC. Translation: CASSIGARGSAKNIQYF.

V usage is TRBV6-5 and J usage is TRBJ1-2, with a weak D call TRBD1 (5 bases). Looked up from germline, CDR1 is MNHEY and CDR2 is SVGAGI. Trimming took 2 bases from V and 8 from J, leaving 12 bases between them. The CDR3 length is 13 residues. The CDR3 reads CASSYNAGHGYTF. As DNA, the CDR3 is TGTGCCAGCAGTTACAACGCAGGGCACGGCTACACCTTC.

DNA of the CDR3: TGTGCCAGCAGCTCTACGGGCTATGGCTACACCTTC. Its protein product is CASSSTGYGYTF. The J gene is TRBJ1-2, the V gene TRBV11-3; no clear D. Looked up from germline, CDR1 is SGHNT and CDR2 is YENEEA. The CDR3 is 12 residues long. Trimming shortened V by 4 bases and J by 4 bases, and 7 bases separated the two germline ends.

In nucleotides, the CDR3 is TGTGCCAGCAGCCTCACAGGGGGCTACTCATCGAATGAGCAGTTCTTC. This codes for CASSLTGGYSSNEQFF. This chain joins TRBV11-2 and TRBJ2-1; 9 positions match TRBD1. The CDR3 consists of 16 residues. Trimming cost V 5 bases and J 7 bases; bases outside gene matches: 12. Germline V CDR1 and CDR2: SGHAT, FQNNGV.

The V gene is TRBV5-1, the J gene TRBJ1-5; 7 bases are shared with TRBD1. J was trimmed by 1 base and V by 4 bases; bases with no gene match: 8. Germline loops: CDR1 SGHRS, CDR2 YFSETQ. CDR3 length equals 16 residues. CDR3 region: CASSLGDSGSNQPQHF. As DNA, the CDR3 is TGCGCCAGCAGCCTCGGGGACAGTGGGAGCAATCAGCCCCAGCATTTT.

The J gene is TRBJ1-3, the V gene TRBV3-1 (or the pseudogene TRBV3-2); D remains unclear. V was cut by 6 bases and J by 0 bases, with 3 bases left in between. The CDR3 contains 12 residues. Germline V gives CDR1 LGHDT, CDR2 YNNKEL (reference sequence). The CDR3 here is CASSASGNTIYF. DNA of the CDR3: TGTGCCAGCAGTGCCTCTGGAAACACCATATATTTT.